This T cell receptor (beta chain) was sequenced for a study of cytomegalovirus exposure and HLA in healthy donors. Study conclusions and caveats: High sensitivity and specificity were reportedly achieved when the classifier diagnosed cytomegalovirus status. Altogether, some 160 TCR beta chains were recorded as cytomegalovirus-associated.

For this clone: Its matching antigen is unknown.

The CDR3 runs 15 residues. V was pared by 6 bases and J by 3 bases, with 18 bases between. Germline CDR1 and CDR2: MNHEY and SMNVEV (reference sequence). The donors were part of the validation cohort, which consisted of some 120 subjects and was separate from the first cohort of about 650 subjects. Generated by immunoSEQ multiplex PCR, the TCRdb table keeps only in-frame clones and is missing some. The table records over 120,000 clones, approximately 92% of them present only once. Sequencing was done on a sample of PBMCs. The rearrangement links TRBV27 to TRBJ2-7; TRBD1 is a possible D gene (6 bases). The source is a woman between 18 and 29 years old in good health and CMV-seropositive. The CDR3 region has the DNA TGTGCCAGCAGCCAAGGTGACAGGCGCCTCTACGAGCAGTACTTC. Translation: CASSQGDRRLYEQYF.